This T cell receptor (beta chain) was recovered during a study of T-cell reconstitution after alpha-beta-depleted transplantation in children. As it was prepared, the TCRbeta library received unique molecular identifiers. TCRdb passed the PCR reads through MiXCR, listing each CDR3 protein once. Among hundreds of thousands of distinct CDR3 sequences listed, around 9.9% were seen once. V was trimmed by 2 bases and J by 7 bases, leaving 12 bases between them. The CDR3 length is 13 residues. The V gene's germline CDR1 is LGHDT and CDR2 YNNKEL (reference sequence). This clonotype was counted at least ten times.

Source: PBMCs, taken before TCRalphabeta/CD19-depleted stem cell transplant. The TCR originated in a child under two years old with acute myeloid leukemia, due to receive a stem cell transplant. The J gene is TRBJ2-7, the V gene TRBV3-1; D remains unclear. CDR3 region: CASSQWTVGEQYF. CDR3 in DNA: TGTGCCAGCAGCCAATGGACGGTGGGGGAGCAGTACTTC.